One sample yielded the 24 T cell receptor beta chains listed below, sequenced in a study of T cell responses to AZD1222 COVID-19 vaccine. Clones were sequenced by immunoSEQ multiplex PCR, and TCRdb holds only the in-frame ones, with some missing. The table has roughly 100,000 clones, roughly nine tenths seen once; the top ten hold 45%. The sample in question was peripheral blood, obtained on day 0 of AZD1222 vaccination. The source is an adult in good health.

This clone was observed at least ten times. CDR3 loop: CASSLGLAGQGEQYF. The CDR3 nucleotides are TGTGCCAGCAGCTTGGGACTAGCGGGGCAGGGGGAGCAGTACTTC. The rearrangement joins TRBV7-3 to TRBJ2-7; 13 positions match TRBD2. The CDR3 extends over 15 amino acids. Germline CDR1 SGHTA, CDR2 FQGTGA. The trim removed 3 bases at V and 7 bases at J, leaving 6 bases unmatched.

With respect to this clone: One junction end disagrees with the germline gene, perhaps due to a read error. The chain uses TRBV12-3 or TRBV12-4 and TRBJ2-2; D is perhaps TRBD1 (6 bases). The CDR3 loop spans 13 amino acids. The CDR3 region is CASSLGGPGELFF. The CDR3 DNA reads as TGTGCCAGCAGCTTAGGGGGACCCGGGGAGCTGTTTTTT.

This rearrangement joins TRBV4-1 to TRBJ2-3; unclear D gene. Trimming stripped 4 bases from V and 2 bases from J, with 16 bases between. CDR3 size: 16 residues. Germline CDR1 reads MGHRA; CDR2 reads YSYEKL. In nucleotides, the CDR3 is TGCGCCAGCAGCCCCCAATTCGAATCTATCACAGATACGCAGTATTTT. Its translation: CASSPQFESITDTQYF.

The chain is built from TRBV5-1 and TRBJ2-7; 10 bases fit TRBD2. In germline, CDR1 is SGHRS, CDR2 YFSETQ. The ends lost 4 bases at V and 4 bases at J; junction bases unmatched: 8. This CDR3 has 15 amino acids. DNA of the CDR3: TGCGCCAGCAGCCAAGGCGGACTAGCGGCGTACGAGCAGTACTTC. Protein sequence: CASSQGGLAAYEQYF.

The CDR3 region is CASGQLATNEKLFF. CDR3 bases: TGTGCCAGTGGGCAGCTTGCAACTAATGAAAAACTGTTTTTT. The V gene is TRBV19, the J gene TRBJ1-4, with D uncertain. The V gene's germline CDR1 is LNHDA and CDR2 SQIVND (reference sequence). V was trimmed by 8 bases and J by 0 bases, leaving 10 bases between them. The length of the CDR3 is 14 residues.

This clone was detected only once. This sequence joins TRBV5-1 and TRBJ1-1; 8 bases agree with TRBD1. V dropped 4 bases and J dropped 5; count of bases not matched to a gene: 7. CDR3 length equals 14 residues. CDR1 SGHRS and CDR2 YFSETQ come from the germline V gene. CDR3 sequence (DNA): TGCGCCAGCAGCACGACAGGGGCGAGGACTGAAGCTTTCTTT. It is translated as CASSTTGARTEAFF.

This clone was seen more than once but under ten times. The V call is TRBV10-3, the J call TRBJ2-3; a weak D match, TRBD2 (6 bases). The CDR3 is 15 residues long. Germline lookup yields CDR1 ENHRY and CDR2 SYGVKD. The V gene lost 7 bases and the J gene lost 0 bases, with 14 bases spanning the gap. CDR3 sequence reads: CAITASEYSTDTQYF. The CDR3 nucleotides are TGTGCCATCACCGCTAGCGAATACAGCACAGATACGCAGTATTTT.

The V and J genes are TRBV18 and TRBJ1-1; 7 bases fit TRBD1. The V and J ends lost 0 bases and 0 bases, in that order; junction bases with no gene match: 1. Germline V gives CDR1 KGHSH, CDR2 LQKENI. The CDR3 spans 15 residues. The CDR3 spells CASSPPTGMNTEAFF. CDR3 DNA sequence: TGTGCCAGCTCACCACCGACAGGGATGAACACTGAAGCTTTCTTT.

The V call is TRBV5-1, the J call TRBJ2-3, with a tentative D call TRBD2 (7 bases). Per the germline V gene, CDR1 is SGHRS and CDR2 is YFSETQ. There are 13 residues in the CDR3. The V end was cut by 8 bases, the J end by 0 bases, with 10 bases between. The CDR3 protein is CASRGGSTDTQYF. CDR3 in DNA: TGCGCCAGTAGGGGGGGCAGCACAGATACGCAGTATTTT.

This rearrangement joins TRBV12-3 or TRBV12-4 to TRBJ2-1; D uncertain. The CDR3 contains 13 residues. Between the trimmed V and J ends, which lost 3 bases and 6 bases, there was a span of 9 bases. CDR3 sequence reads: CASSFLSPNEQFF. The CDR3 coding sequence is TGTGCCAGCAGTTTTCTGAGTCCCAATGAGCAGTTCTTC.

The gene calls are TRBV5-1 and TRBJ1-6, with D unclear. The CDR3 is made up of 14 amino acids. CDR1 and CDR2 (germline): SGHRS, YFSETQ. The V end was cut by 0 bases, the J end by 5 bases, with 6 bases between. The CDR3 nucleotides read TGCGCCAGCAGCTTGGCCGAGGATAATTCACCCCTCCACTTT. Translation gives CASSLAEDNSPLHF.

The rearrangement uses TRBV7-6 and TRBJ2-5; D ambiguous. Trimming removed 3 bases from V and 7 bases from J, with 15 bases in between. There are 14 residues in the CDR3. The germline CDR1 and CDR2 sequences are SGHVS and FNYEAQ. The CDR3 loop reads CASSFSSPGGTQYF. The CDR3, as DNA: TGTGCCAGCAGCTTCTCATCCCCCGGCGGGACCCAGTACTTC. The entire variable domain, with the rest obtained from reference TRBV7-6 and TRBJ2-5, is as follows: GAGVSQSPRYKVTKRGQDVALRCDPISGHVSLYWYRQALGQGPEFLTYFNYEAQQDKSGLPNDRFSAERPEGSISTLTIQRTEQRDSAMYRCASSFSSPGGTQYFGPGTRLLVL.

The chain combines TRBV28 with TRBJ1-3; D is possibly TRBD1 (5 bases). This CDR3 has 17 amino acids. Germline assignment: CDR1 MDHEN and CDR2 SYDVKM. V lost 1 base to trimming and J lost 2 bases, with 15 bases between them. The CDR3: CASSLSGLQAPGNTIYF. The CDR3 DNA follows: TGTGCCAGCAGTTTATCCGGCTTACAGGCGCCTGGAAACACCATATATTTT.

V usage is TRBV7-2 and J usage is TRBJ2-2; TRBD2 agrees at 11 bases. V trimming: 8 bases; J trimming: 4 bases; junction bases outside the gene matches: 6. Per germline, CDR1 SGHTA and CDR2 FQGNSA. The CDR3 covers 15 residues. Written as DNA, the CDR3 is TGTGCCAGCCTCCCGCTAGCGGGAGGCACCGGGGAGCTGTTTTTT. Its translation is CASLPLAGGTGELFF.

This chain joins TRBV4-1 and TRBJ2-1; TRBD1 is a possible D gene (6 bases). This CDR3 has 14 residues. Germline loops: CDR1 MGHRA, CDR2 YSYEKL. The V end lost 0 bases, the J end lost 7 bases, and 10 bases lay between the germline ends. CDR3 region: CASSQDRTANEQFF. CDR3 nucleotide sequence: TGCGCCAGCAGCCAAGATAGGACAGCAAATGAGCAGTTCTTC.

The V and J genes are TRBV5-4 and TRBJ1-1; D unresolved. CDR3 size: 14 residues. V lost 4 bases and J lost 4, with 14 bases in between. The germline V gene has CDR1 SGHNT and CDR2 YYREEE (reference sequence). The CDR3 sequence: CASSLVGGSTEAFF. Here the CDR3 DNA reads TGTGCCAGCAGCCTCGTAGGAGGGAGCACTGAAGCTTTCTTT.

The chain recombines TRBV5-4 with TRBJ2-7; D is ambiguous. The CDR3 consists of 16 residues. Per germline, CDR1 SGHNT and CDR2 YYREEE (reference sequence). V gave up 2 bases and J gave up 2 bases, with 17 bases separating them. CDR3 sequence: CASSLSTYRIPYEQYF. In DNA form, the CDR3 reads TGTGCCAGCAGCTTATCGACGTACCGAATTCCCTACGAGCAGTACTTC.

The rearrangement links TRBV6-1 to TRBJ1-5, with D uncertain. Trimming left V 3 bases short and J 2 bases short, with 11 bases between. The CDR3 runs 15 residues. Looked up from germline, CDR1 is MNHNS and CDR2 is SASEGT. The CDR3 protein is CASSEGYRGNQPQHF. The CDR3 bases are TGTGCCAGCAGTGAGGGCTATCGAGGCAATCAGCCCCAGCATTTT.

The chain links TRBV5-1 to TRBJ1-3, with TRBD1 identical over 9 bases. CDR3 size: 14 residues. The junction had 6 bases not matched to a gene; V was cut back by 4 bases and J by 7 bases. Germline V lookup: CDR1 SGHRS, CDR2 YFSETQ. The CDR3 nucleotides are TGCGCCAGCAGCGCGGACAGGGGCGGGAACACCATATATTTT. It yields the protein CASSADRGGNTIYF.

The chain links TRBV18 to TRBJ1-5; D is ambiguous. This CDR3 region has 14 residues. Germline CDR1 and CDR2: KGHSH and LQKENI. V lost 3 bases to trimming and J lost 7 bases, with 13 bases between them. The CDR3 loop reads CASSPVGSEQPQHF. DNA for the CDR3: TGTGCCAGCTCACCGGTGGGGTCAGAGCAGCCCCAGCATTTT.

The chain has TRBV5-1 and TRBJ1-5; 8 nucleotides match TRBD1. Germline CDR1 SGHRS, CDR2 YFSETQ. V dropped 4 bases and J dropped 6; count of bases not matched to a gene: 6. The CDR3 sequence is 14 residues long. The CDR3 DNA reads TGCGCCAGCAGCCCAGGGGGCATTGGTCAGCCCCAGCATTTT. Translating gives CASSPGGIGQPQHF.

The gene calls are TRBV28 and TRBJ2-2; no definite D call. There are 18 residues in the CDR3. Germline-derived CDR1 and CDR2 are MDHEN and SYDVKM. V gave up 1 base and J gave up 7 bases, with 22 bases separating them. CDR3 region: CASSLSGRMGVGIGELFF. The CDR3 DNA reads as TGTGCCAGCAGTTTATCTGGCAGGATGGGTGTGGGAATCGGGGAGCTGTTTTTT.

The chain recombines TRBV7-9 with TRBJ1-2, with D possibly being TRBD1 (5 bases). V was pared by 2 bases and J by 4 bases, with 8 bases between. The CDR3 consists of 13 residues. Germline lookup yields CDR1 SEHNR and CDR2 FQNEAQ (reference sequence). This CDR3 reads CASSLRGVYGYTF. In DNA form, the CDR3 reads TGTGCCAGCAGCTTAAGAGGGGTCTATGGCTACACCTTC. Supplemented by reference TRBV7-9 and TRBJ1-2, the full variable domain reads DTGVSQNPRHKITKRGQNVTFRCDPISEHNRLYWYRQTLGQGPEFLTYFQNEAQLEKSRLLSDRFSAERPKGSFSTLEIQRTEQGDSAMYLCASSLRGVYGYTFGSGTRLTVV.

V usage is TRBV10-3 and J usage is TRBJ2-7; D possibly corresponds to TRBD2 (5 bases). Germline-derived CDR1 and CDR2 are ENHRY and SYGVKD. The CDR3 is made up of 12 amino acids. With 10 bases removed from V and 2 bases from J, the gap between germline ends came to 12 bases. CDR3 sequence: CATSDGTYEQYF. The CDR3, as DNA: TGTGCCACAAGCGACGGGACCTACGAGCAGTACTTC.